These T cell receptor beta chains were read from a single sample in a study of cytomegalovirus exposure and HLA in healthy donors. Assay: immunoSEQ multiplex PCR; the TCRdb copy retains only in-frame clones and omits some. Among about 250,000 clones listed, roughly 87% were seen once. Sequenced material: PBMCs. These receptors originate from a man younger than 30 in good health and CMV-seropositive. Both conserved end residues are part of each CDR3. The order of the fields is J gene, V gene, D gene, clone size, CDR3 DNA, CDR3 protein. A D gene is named only where the DNA matches it firmly. Size is omitted from some rows. Given values are once, few, many or a class for expanded clones.

J gene: TRBJ2-7
V gene: TRBV7-2
D gene: TRBD2
clone size: .
CDR3 DNA: TGTGCCAGCAGCCCTGGACTAGCGGGAGTGGGTGAGCAGTACTTC
CDR3 protein: CASSPGLAGVGEQYF

J gene: TRBJ2-7
V gene: TRBV15
D gene: .
clone size: .
CDR3 DNA: TGTGCCACCAGCAGATTCCAGGGGCACAGCTCCTACGAGCAGTACTTC
CDR3 protein: CATSRFQGHSSYEQYF

J gene: TRBJ1-2
V gene: TRBV30
D gene: TRBD1
clone size: .
CDR3 DNA: TGTGCCTGGACCCCTACGACAGGGCTCGGCTATGGCTACACCTTC
CDR3 protein: CAWTPTTGLGYGYTF

J gene: TRBJ1-1
V gene: TRBV6-1
D gene: .
clone size: .
CDR3 DNA: TGTGCCAGCAGTAGACTCAGGGCGAACACTGAAGCTTTCTTT
CDR3 protein: CASSRLRANTEAFF

J gene: TRBJ2-5
V gene: TRBV20-1
D gene: .
clone size: once
CDR3 DNA: TGCAGCGCCTTTTTTTGGACCCAGTACTTC
CDR3 protein: CSAFFWTQYF

J gene: TRBJ2-5
V gene: TRBV7-9
D gene: .
clone size: few
CDR3 DNA: TGTGCCAGCAGCTTCGAGGGGTCAGCTTGGACCCAGTACTTC
CDR3 protein: CASSFEGSAWTQYF

J gene: TRBJ2-7
V gene: TRBV7-9
D gene: .
clone size: .
CDR3 DNA: TGTGCCAGCAGCTCGGACCGGTACGAGCAGTACTTC
CDR3 protein: CASSSDRYEQYF

J gene: TRBJ2-5
V gene: TRBV9
D gene: .
clone size: .
CDR3 DNA: TGTGCCAGCGCGGTGGACGGCGGAGTAGAGACCCAGTACTTC
CDR3 protein: CASAVDGGVETQYF

J gene: TRBJ2-1
V gene: TRBV10-3
D gene: TRBD2
clone size: .
CDR3 DNA: TGTGCCATCAGTGCTACTAGCGGGAGCTCCTACAATGAGCAGTTCTTC
CDR3 protein: CAISATSGSSYNEQFF

J gene: TRBJ2-7
V gene: TRBV30
D gene: TRBD2
clone size: .
CDR3 DNA: TGTGCCTGGACCCGGGGGGCGGGAGGCTACGAGCAGTACTTC
CDR3 protein: CAWTRGAGGYEQYF

J gene: TRBJ1-2
V gene: TRBV19
D gene: TRBD1
clone size: .
CDR3 DNA: TGTGCCAGTAGTATAACCGGGACAGCCAACTATGGCTACACCTTC
CDR3 protein: CASSITGTANYGYTF

J gene: TRBJ2-7
V gene: TRBV10-1
D gene: .
clone size: .
CDR3 DNA: TGCGCCAGCAGTGAGTTGGGCTACGAGCAGTACTTC
CDR3 protein: CASSELGYEQYF

J gene: TRBJ2-1
V gene: TRBV7-9
D gene: TRBD2
clone size: .
CDR3 DNA: TGTGCCAGCAGCTCCCTAGCGGGAGTAAGCAATGAGCAGTTCTTC
CDR3 protein: CASSSLAGVSNEQFF

J gene: TRBJ2-1
V gene: TRBV2
D gene: .
clone size: once
CDR3 DNA: TGTGCCAGCAAGGGCAGGGAATACAATGAGCAGTTCTTC
CDR3 protein: CASKGREYNEQFF

J gene: TRBJ2-7
V gene: TRBV5-5
D gene: TRBD1
clone size: once
CDR3 DNA: TGTGCCAGCAGATCCGGGACAGGGCGGATCGGTTCCTACGAGCAGTACTTC
CDR3 protein: CASRSGTGRIGSYEQYF

J gene: TRBJ2-2
V gene: TRBV7-3
D gene: TRBD2
clone size: .
CDR3 DNA: TGTGCCAGCAGCTTAAAGGTGACTAGCGGCACCGGGGAGCTGTTTTTT
CDR3 protein: CASSLKVTSGTGELFF

J gene: TRBJ2-3
V gene: TRBV6-5
D gene: TRBD2
clone size: .
CDR3 DNA: TGTGCCAGCAGTTACTCGGCGGGAGGGACAGATACGCAGTATTTT
CDR3 protein: CASSYSAGGTDTQYF

J gene: TRBJ1-4
V gene: TRBV27
D gene: .
clone size: .
CDR3 DNA: TGTGCCAGCAGTTTTAGGGCGACAACTAATGAAAAACTGTTTTTT
CDR3 protein: CASSFRATTNEKLFF

J gene: TRBJ1-2
V gene: TRBV19
D gene: .
clone size: .
CDR3 DNA: TGTGCCAGTAGTATTCATTCAGCTATGAGGCGGACGCGATTATTTAACTATGGCTACACCTTC
CDR3 protein: CASSIHSAMRRTRLFNYGYTF

J gene: TRBJ2-3
V gene: TRBV6-5
D gene: TRBD1
clone size: .
CDR3 DNA: TGTGCCAGCAGGCTCGGGGACAGGTGGACAGATACGCAGTATTTT
CDR3 protein: CASRLGDRWTDTQYF

J gene: TRBJ2-1
V gene: TRBV20-1
D gene: .
clone size: .
CDR3 DNA: TGCAGTGCTAGTCCGGGAGCTGAGCAGTTCTTC
CDR3 protein: CSASPGAEQFF

J gene: TRBJ1-1
V gene: TRBV4-2
D gene: .
clone size: .
CDR3 DNA: TGTGCCAGCAGCCATTCGTCTCGGATGAACACTGAAGCTTTCTTT
CDR3 protein: CASSHSSRMNTEAFF

J gene: TRBJ2-1
V gene: TRBV2
D gene: .
clone size: .
CDR3 DNA: TGTGCCAGCGGATTCCAGGGGCTGATTTCGGGGACTAATGAGCAGTTCTTC
CDR3 protein: CASGFQGLISGTNEQFF

J gene: TRBJ2-1
V gene: TRBV11-3
D gene: .
clone size: .
CDR3 DNA: TGTGCCAGCAGCTTAGGTGGGAGGTCGTACAATGAGCAGTTCTTC
CDR3 protein: CASSLGGRSYNEQFF